The 20 T cell receptor beta chains given below trace back to one sample, sequenced in a study of cytomegalovirus exposure and HLA in healthy donors. PCR involved 60 Vbeta and 13 Jbeta primers. Data came from immunoSEQ multiplex PCR; TCRdb stores just in-frame clones and leaves some out. The data show around 180,000 clones, roughly 70% seen once. Sequences were obtained from PBMCs. These TCRs come from a girl between 5 and 17 years old in good health and CMV-seronegative.

V usage is TRBV5-4 and J usage is TRBJ1-1; TRBD1 matches 7 bases. J was trimmed by 11 bases and V by 5 bases; bases with no gene match: 12. The CDR3 runs 13 residues. Germline loops: CDR1 SGHNT, CDR2 YYREEE (reference sequence). The CDR3 is CASSPGQTMKAFF. DNA for the CDR3: TGTGCCAGCAGTCCGGGACAGACTATGAAGGCTTTCTTT.

The chain is built from TRBV6-5 and TRBJ1-2, with D unresolved. This CDR3 is built from 11 residues. Between the trimmed V and J ends, which lost 4 bases and 8 bases, there was a span of 8 bases. Germline CDR1 is MNHEY and CDR2 is SVGAGI. The DNA of the CDR3 is TGTGCCAGCAGTTCAGTGGAGGGCTACACCTTC. This encodes CASSSVEGYTF.

The chain recombines TRBV4-1 with TRBJ1-4; D possibly corresponds to TRBD1 (6 bases). The ends were cut back, 1 base at V and 6 bases at J, with 15 bases in the middle. The CDR3 is 16 residues long. Germline V lookup: CDR1 MGHRA, CDR2 YSYEKL. The CDR3 nucleotides are TGCGCCAGCAGCCAAGTATTCGAGGGGGGGGATGAAAAACTGTTTTTT. It specifies CASSQVFEGGDEKLFF.

The V and J genes are TRBV5-5 and TRBJ1-1; D is perhaps TRBD1 (6 bases). Germline assignment: CDR1 SGHKS and CDR2 YYEKEE (reference sequence). CDR3 size: 14 residues. With 0 bases removed from V and 4 bases from J, the gap between germline ends came to 10 bases. CDR3 protein: CASSLEGVGTEAFF. In nucleotides, the CDR3 is TGTGCCAGCAGCTTGGAGGGGGTGGGCACTGAAGCTTTCTTT.

In DNA, the CDR3 is TGCGCCAGCAGCTTGGAGGCTAGCGGGGGGTGGCAGTTCTTC. It codes for CASSLEASGGWQFF. V is TRBV5-1 and J is TRBJ2-1, with TRBD2 identical over 11 bases. In germline, CDR1 is SGHRS, CDR2 YFSETQ. This CDR3 contains 14 residues. V trimming: 0 bases; J trimming: 12 bases; junction bases outside the gene matches: 5.

V gene TRBV30 combines with J gene TRBJ2-1; 9 nucleotides agree with TRBD2. Germline trimming cut 3 bases from V and 9 bases from J; bases unmatched to any gene: 6. The CDR3 spans 13 residues. Germline CDR1 reads GTSNPN; CDR2 reads SVGIG (reference sequence). The CDR3 loop is CAWSHGGGGEQFF. DNA for the CDR3: TGTGCCTGGAGCCACGGCGGGGGGGGTGAGCAGTTCTTC.

J is TRBJ2-1 and V is TRBV27; TRBD2 aligns across 9 bases. The CDR3 contains 14 residues. V shed 7 bases and J 3 bases; nucleotides not matched to a gene: 4. The germline V gene has CDR1 MNHEY and CDR2 SMNVEV (reference sequence). The CDR3 loop is CASTVLAGYNEQFF. The CDR3 DNA reads as TGTGCCAGCACAGTACTAGCGGGCTACAATGAGCAGTTCTTC.

The V call is TRBV5-1, the J call TRBJ1-1; 8 nucleotides line up with TRBD1. This CDR3 is 12 amino acids long. The germline V gene has CDR1 SGHRS and CDR2 YFSETQ. V gave up 4 bases and J gave up 6 bases; unmatched junction bases: 2. The CDR3 region is CASSRDRSEAFF. Written as DNA, the CDR3 is TGCGCCAGCAGCCGGGACAGGTCTGAAGCTTTCTTT.

The CDR3 DNA follows: TGTGCCAGCAGTATGGCAGAGATAGCAACGGATACGCAGTATTTT. Amino acid sequence: CASSMAEIATDTQYF. V and J are TRBV25-1 and TRBJ2-3, with D unclear. V lost 5 bases and J lost 6, with 18 bases in between. This CDR3 has 15 amino acids. Germline V CDR1 and CDR2: MGHDK, SYGVNS.

This chain's CDR3 is CASSWTGGYGYTF. DNA of the CDR3: TGTGCCAGCAGCTGGACAGGGGGCTATGGCTACACCTTC. The chain recombines TRBV6-5 with TRBJ1-2; TRBD1 aligns across 10 bases. The CDR3 contains 13 residues. Trimming removed 6 bases from V and 4 bases from J; junction bases left unmatched: 2. CDR1 is MNHEY and CDR2 is SVGAGI in the germline V gene.

This clone came up a few times. This chain joins TRBV6-5 and TRBJ2-5; TRBD1 matches at 8 bases. Trimming at V came to 6 bases and at J to 5 bases, leaving 8 bases not matched to a gene. Germline assignment: CDR1 MNHEY and CDR2 SVGAGI. The CDR3 is 14 residues long. The CDR3 here is CASSQSRGRETQYF. The CDR3 nucleotides are TGTGCCAGCAGCCAATCCAGGGGGCGGGAGACCCAGTACTTC.

This clone was detected once. The chain couples TRBV27 to TRBJ2-3; 11 bases fit TRBD2. Germline V gene data show CDR1 as MNHEY and CDR2 as SMNVEV (reference sequence). The ends lost 4 bases at V and 3 bases at J; junction bases unmatched: 6. CDR3 length: 16 residues. The CDR3 coding sequence is TGTGCCAGCAGTTGGCTAGCGGGGGGAGGGACAGATACGCAGTATTTT. Protein product: CASSWLAGGGTDTQYF.

In DNA form, the CDR3 reads TGTGCCAGCAGTCAACGGGACAGGGGGGCTGAAAAACTGTTTTTT. This gives the protein CASSQRDRGAEKLFF. J is TRBJ1-4 and V is TRBV27; 11 bases match TRBD1. The CDR3 has 15 amino acids. J lost 7 bases, V lost 5 bases, and 6 bases had no gene match. Germline V CDR1 and CDR2: MNHEY, SMNVEV (reference sequence).

Concerning this clone: The junction shows a germline mismatch at one end, possibly a read error. The chain combines TRBV7-7 with TRBJ2-1, with D perhaps matching TRBD2 (5 bases). The V gene's germline CDR1 is SSHAT and CDR2 FNYEAQ (reference sequence). This CDR3 spans 14 amino acids. For the CDR3, the DNA is TGTGCTAGCAGCCCGGGATCGAGAGTCAATGAGCAGTTCTTC. This sequence encodes CASSPGSRVNEQFF.

This rearrangement joins TRBV5-1 to TRBJ1-2; a possible D gene is TRBD1 (6 bases). The CDR3 contains 13 residues. Trimming stripped 0 bases from V and 3 bases from J, with 6 bases between. Germline CDR1 reads SGHRS; CDR2 reads YFSETQ. CDR3 in DNA: TGCGCCAGCAGCTTGGCAGGGGACTATGGCTACACCTTC. Its translation: CASSLAGDYGYTF.

The V gene is TRBV6-1, the J gene TRBJ1-6; D gene ambiguous. Germline CDR1 is MNHNS and CDR2 is SASEGT. The V gene lost 1 base and the J gene lost 0 bases, with 10 bases spanning the gap. CDR3 length: 17 residues. This CDR3 reads CASSEERFSSYNSPLHF. The CDR3, as DNA: TGTGCCAGCAGTGAAGAGAGGTTTAGCTCCTATAATTCACCCCTCCACTTT.

This chain links TRBV5-1 with TRBJ2-1, with 8 nucleotides matching TRBD1. Germline CDR1 SGHRS, CDR2 YFSETQ. Trimming cost V 0 bases and J 3 bases; bases outside gene matches: 5. The CDR3 runs to 16 residues. CDR3 loop: CASSLVSDRGYNEQFF. The DNA for the CDR3 is TGCGCCAGCAGCTTGGTCTCTGACAGGGGCTACAATGAGCAGTTCTTC.

The chain uses TRBV18 and TRBJ2-2; 8 nucleotides line up with TRBD1. Germline CDR1 and CDR2: KGHSH and LQKENI. This CDR3 comprises 16 residues. V dropped 3 bases and J dropped 3; count of bases not matched to a gene: 6. The CDR3 sequence: CASSPWTGKDTGELFF. CDR3 bases: TGTGCCAGCTCACCCTGGACAGGGAAGGACACCGGGGAGCTGTTTTTT.

The gene calls are TRBV5-1 and TRBJ2-1, with 7 nucleotides matching TRBD1. The length of the CDR3 is 15 residues. CDR1 is SGHRS and CDR2 is YFSETQ in the germline V gene. V shed 6 bases, J shed 5 bases, and the junction held 11 bases outside the gene matches. CDR3 DNA: TGCGCCAGCACACCCTTCGGGACAGATCACAATGAGCAGTTCTTC. Amino acid sequence: CASTPFGTDHNEQFF. Combining the CDR3 with reference TRBV5-1 and TRBJ2-1 gives the whole variable domain KAGVTQTPRYLIKTRGQQVTLSCSPISGHRSVSWYQQTPGQGLQFLFEYFSETQRNKGNFPGRFSGRQFSNSRSEMNVSTLELGDSALYLCASTPFGTDHNEQFFGPGTRLTVL.

This rearrangement joins TRBV5-1 to TRBJ2-7; possibly TRBD1 for D (5 bases). The CDR3 loop spans 16 amino acids. Deletions cut 4 bases from V and 0 bases from J, with 17 bases between. Germline V gives CDR1 SGHRS, CDR2 YFSETQ. The CDR3 here is CASSRLLQDRSYEQYF. In DNA, the CDR3 is TGCGCCAGCAGCAGGCTACTACAGGACCGCTCCTACGAGCAGTACTTC.